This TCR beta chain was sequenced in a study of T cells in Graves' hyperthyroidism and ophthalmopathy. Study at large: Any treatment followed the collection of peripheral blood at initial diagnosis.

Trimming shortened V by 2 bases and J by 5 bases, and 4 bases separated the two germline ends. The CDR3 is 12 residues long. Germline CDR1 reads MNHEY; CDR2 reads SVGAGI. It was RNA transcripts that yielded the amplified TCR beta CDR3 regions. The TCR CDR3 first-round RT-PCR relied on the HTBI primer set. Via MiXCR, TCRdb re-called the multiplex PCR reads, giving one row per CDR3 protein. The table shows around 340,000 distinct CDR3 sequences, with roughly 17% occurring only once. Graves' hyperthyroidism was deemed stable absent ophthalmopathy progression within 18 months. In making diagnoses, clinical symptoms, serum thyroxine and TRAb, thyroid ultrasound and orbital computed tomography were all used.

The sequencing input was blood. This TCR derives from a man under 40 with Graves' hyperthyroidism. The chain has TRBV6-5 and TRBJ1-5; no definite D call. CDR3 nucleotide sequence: TGTGCCAGCAGTTACAGAGATCAGCCCCAGCATTTT. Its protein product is CASSYRDQPQHF.